This T cell receptor beta chain was identified during a study of T-cell memory formation after mild COVID-19. The study's findings and limits: Cross-reactive memory seemingly joined, as some responding clones were found in pre-infection memory.

Note on this clonotype: Its antigen is unidentified.

CDR3 length equals 12 residues. Per germline, CDR1 SEHNR and CDR2 FQNEAQ (reference sequence). The V end lost 6 bases, the J end lost 4 bases, and 10 bases lay between the germline ends. The 5'RACE method, run with constant-segment primers, produced TCR alpha and TCR beta cDNA libraries (carrying sample barcodes and UMIs). TCRdb processed the 5' RACE reads anew with MiXCR; each CDR3 protein has one entry. The data contain more than 300,000 distinct CDR3 sequences, approximately 14% of them seen just once; the ten biggest clones take up approximately 22%. The chain is built from TRBV7-9 and TRBJ2-7, with D tentatively TRBD1 (5 bases). Sequencing was carried out using PBMCs or a T cell subset sorted from them (not recorded which). This sequence was found in a man younger than 35 who had mild COVID-19 (a few samples of this study predate the infection). Cell type and time point are not known. In DNA, the CDR3 is TGTGCCAGCAGGCCCCCAGGGTACGAGCAGTACTTC. Translation: CASRPPGYEQYF. The complete variable domain, with remaining parts taken from reference TRBV7-9 and TRBJ2-7, reads DTGVSQNPRHKITKRGQNVTFRCDPISEHNRLYWYRQTLGQGPEFLTYFQNEAQLEKSRLLSDRFSAERPKGSFSTLEIQRTEQGDSAMYLCASRPPGYEQYFGPGTRLTVT.